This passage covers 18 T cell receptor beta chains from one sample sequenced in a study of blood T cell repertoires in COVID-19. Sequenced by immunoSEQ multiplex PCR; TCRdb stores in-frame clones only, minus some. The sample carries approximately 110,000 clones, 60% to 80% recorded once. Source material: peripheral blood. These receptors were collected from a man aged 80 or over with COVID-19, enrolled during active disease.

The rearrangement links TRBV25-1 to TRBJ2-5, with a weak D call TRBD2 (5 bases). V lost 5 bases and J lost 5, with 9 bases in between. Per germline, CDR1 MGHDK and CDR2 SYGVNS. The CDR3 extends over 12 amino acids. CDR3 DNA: TGTGCCAGCAGTCCCCCGGGGGAGACCCAGTACTTC. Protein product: CASSPPGETQYF.

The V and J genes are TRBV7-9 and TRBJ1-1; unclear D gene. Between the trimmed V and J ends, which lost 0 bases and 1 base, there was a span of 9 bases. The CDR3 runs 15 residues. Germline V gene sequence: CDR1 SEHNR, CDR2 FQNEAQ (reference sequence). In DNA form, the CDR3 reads TGTGCCAGCAGCTTAGCGCGGGTCGGGAACACTGAAGCTTTCTTT. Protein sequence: CASSLARVGNTEAFF.

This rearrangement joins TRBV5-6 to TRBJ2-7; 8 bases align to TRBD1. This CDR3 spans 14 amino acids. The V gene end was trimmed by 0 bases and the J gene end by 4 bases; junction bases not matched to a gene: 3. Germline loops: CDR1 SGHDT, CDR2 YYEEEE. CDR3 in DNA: TGTGCCAGCAGCTTGGGGACAGGGAGGTACGAGCAGTACTTC. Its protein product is CASSLGTGRYEQYF.

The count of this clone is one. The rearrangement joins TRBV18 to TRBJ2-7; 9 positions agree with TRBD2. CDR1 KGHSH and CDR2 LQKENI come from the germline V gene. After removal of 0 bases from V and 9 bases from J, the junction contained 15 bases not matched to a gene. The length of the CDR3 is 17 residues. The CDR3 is CASSPPSFYGGRAVQYF. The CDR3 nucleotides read TGTGCCAGCTCACCACCGTCCTTTTACGGCGGGAGGGCTGTGCAGTACTTC. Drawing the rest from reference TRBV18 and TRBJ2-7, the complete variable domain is NAGVMQNPRHLVRRRGQEARLRCSPMKGHSHVYWYRQLPEEGLKFMVYLQKENIIDESGMPKERFSAEFPKEGPSILRIQQVVRGDSAAYFCASSPPSFYGGRAVQYFGPGTRLTVT.

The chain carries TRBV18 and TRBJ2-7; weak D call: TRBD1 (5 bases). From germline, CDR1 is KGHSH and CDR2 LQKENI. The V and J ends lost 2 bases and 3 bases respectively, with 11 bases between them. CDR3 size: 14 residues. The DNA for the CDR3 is TGTGCCAGCTCACCATTAGGGGTGGTCTACGAGCAGTACTTC. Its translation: CASSPLGVVYEQYF. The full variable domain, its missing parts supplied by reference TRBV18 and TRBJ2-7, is NAGVMQNPRHLVRRRGQEARLRCSPMKGHSHVYWYRQLPEEGLKFMVYLQKENIIDESGMPKERFSAEFPKEGPSILRIQQVVRGDSAAYFCASSPLGVVYEQYFGPGTRLTVT.

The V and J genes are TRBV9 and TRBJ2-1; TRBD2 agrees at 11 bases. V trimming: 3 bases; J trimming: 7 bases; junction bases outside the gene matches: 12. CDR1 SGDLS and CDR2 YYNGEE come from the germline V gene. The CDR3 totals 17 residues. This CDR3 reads CASSEPGLADPRNEQFF. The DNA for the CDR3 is TGTGCCAGCAGCGAGCCGGGACTAGCGGACCCACGGAATGAGCAGTTCTTC.

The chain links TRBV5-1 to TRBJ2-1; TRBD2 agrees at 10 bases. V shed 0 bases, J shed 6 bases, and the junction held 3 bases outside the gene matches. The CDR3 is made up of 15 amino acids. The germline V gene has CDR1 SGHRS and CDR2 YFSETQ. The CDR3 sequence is CASSLVPSGGNEQFF. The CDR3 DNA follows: TGCGCCAGCAGCTTGGTCCCTAGCGGGGGCAATGAGCAGTTCTTC.

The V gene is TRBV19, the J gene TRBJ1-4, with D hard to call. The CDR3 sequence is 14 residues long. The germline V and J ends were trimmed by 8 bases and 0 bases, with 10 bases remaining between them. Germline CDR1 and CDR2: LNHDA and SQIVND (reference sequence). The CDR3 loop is CASSSGSTNEKLFF. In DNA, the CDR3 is TGTGCCAGTTCTAGCGGTTCAACTAATGAAAAACTGTTTTTT.

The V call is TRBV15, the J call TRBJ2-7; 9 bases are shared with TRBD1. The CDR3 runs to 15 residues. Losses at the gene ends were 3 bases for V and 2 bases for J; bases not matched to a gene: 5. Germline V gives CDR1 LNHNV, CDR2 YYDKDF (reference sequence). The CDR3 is CATSRRRDRAYEQYF. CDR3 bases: TGTGCCACCAGCAGGCGCCGGGACAGGGCCTACGAGCAGTACTTC.

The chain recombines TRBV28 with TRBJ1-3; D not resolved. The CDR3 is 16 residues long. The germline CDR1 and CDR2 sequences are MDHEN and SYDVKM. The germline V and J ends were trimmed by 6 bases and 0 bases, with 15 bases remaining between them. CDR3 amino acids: CASRGNGLLSGNTIYF. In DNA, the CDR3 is TGTGCCAGCAGGGGAAACGGACTGCTCTCTGGAAACACCATATATTTT.

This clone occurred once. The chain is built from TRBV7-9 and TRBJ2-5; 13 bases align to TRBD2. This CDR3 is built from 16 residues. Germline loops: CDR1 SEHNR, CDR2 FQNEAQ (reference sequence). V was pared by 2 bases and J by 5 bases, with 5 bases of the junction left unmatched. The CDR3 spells CASSLPGLAGYETQYF. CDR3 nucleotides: TGTGCCAGCAGCTTACCGGGACTAGCGGGATATGAGACCCAGTACTTC.

CDR3 in amino acids: CASSYGGTYEQYF. The CDR3 coding sequence is TGTGCCAGCAGTTACGGGGGCACCTACGAGCAGTACTTC. The chain uses TRBV6-5 and TRBJ2-7; D may be TRBD1 (6 bases). CDR1 is MNHEY, CDR2 SVGAGI, per germline. Trimming removed 2 bases from V and 2 bases from J, with 7 bases in between. This CDR3 contains 13 residues.

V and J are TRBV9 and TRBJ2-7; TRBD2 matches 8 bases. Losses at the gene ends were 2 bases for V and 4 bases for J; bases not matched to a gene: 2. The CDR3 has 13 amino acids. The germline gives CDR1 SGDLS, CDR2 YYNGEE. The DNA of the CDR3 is TGTGCCAGCAGCGTCGGCGGGAGGTACGAGCAGTACTTC. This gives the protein CASSVGGRYEQYF. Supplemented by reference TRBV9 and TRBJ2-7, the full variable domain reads DSGVTQTPKHLITATGQRVTLRCSPRSGDLSVYWYQQSLDQGLQFLIQYYNGEERAKGNILERFSAQQFPDLHSELNLSSLELGDSALYFCASSVGGRYEQYFGPGTRLTVT.

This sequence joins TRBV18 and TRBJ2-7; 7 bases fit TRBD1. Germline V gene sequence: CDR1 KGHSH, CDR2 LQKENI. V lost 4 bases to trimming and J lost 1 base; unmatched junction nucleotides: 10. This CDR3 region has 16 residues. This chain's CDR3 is CASSRGGLGQSYEQYF. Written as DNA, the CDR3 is TGTGCCAGCTCACGGGGTGGACTGGGACAGTCCTACGAGCAGTACTTC.

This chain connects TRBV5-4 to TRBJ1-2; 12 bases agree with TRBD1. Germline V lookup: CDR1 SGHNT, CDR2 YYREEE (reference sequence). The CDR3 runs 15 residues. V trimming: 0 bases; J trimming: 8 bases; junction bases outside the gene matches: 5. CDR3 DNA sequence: TGTGCCAGCAGCTTGGGGGGACAGGGGGCCAGGGGCTACACCTTC. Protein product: CASSLGGQGARGYTF.

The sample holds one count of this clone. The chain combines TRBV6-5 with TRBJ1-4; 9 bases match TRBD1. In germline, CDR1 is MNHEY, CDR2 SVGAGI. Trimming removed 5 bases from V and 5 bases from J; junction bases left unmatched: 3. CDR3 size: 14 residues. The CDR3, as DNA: TGTGCCAGCAGTCTCGGACAGGGGAATGAAAAACTGTTTTTT. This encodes CASSLGQGNEKLFF.

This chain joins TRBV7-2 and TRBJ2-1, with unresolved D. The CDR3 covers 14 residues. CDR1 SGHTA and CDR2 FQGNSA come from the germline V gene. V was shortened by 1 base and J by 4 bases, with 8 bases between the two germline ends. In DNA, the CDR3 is TGTGCCAGCAGCTTAGACTATTTATACAATGAGCAGTTCTTC. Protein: CASSLDYLYNEQFF.

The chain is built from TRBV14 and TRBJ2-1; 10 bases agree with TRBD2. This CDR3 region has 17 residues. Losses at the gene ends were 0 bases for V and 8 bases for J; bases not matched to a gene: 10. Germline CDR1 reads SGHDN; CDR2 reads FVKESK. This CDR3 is CASSQEMRLAGWDEQFF. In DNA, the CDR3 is TGTGCCAGCAGCCAAGAGATGAGACTAGCGGGTTGGGATGAGCAGTTCTTC.